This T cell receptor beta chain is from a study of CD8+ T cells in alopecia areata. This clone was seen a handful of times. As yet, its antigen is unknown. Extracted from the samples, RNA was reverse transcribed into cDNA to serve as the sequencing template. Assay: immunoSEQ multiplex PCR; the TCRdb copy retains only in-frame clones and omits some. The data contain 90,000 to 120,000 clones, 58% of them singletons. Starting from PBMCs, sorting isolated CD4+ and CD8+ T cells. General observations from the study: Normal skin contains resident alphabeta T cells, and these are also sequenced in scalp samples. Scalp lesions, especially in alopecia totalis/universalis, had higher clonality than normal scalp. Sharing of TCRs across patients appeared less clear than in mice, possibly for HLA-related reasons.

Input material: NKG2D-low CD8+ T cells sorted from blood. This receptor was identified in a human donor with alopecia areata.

DNA for the CDR3: TGTGCCAGCAGCTCCTCCGGGACTAGCGGGAGTTACGAGCAGTACTTC. Encoded protein: CASSSSGTSGSYEQYF. The chain has TRBV13 and TRBJ2-7; TRBD2 matches 14 bases. With V trimmed by 4 bases and J by 4 bases, 6 bases remained unmatched. This CDR3 comprises 16 residues. Per germline, CDR1 PRHDT and CDR2 FYEKMQ (reference sequence).